These 26 T cell receptor beta chains were sequenced from one sample in a study of cytomegalovirus exposure and HLA in healthy donors. A multiplex PCR was run with 60 Vbeta primers and 13 Jbeta primers. Sequencing was performed with immunoSEQ multiplex PCR; in TCRdb, only in-frame clones are kept and a portion is missing. This sample carries under 120,000 clones, 74% of them seen once, and the ten largest clones take around 2.5%. The sequenced sample consisted of PBMCs. These receptors all come from a man between 50 and 59 years old in good health and CMV-seropositive.

The chain couples TRBV4-2 to TRBJ2-7; 7 nucleotides align to TRBD2. The trim removed 0 bases at V and 4 bases at J, leaving 6 bases unmatched. Germline CDR1 reads LGHNA; CDR2 reads YNFKEQ. The CDR3 covers 15 residues. The CDR3 loop is CASSQELALRYEQYF. The CDR3 nucleotides are TGTGCCAGCAGCCAAGAACTAGCGCTACGGTACGAGCAGTACTTC.

V and J are TRBV5-4 and TRBJ2-4; D perhaps matches TRBD1 (6 bases). The germline V gene encodes CDR1 SGHNT and CDR2 YYREEE (reference sequence). Trimming took off 2 bases at V and 12 bases at J, with 12 bases between the two ends. The CDR3 has 12 residues. CDR3 region: CASSFTGSSQYF. The DNA for the CDR3 is TGTGCCAGCAGCTTTACAGGGAGTAGTCAGTACTTC.

This chain links TRBV25-1 with TRBJ2-1, with a weak D call TRBD1 (6 bases). V was cut by 2 bases and J by 3 bases, with 11 bases left in between. Germline CDR1 is MGHDK and CDR2 is SYGVNS. The CDR3 runs to 15 residues. The chain's CDR3 is CASSEQTGHYNEQFF. The CDR3 DNA is TGTGCCAGCAGTGAACAGACAGGACACTACAATGAGCAGTTCTTC.

The chain combines TRBV2 with TRBJ2-5, with a weak D call TRBD2 (5 bases). Germline V gene data show CDR1 as SNHLY and CDR2 as FYNNEI. CDR3 length: 12 residues. The V end lost 5 bases, the J end lost 5 bases, and 9 bases lay between the germline ends. CDR3 sequence: CASSFTRETQYF. DNA of the CDR3: TGTGCCAGCAGTTTTACTAGGGAGACCCAGTACTTC.

The gene calls are TRBV9 and TRBJ2-4; 7 nucleotides align to TRBD1. Germline V lookup: CDR1 SGDLS, CDR2 YYNGEE. The CDR3 length is 17 residues. The junction had 12 bases not matched to a gene; V was cut back by 2 bases and J by 4 bases. CDR3 bases: TGTGCCAGCAGCGTCCCCGGGACAGATGATATTAAAAACATTCAGTACTTC. Translated: CASSVPGTDDIKNIQYF.

The CDR3, as DNA: TGTGCCAGCAGCTTAGAGGAGGGGGCGCGGGCTTTCTTT. As protein: CASSLEEGARAFF. V is TRBV7-2 and J is TRBJ1-1; TRBD1 matches at 7 bases. V trimming: 1 base; J trimming: 11 bases; junction bases outside the gene matches: 7. CDR1 and CDR2 from the germline V gene are SGHTA and FQGNSA. This CDR3 has 13 residues.

The sample holds a few counts of this clone. The V and J genes are TRBV6-5 and TRBJ2-2; maybe TRBD2 (6 bases). The CDR3 consists of 14 residues. Germline V gene lookup returns CDR1 MNHEY and CDR2 SVGAGI. The ends were cut back, 2 bases at V and 5 bases at J, with 9 bases in the middle. Here the CDR3 DNA reads TGTGCCAGCAGTTACCGCGCGGGGACCGGGGAGCTGTTTTTT. It translates to CASSYRAGTGELFF.

V is TRBV5-1 and J is TRBJ2-2; D not resolved. With 1 base removed from V and 1 base from J, the gap between germline ends came to 5 bases. CDR3 length: 14 residues. Germline CDR1 SGHRS, CDR2 YFSETQ. The CDR3 DNA reads TGCGCCAGCAGCTTGACGGTGAACACCGGGGAGCTGTTTTTT. Translating gives CASSLTVNTGELFF.

The chain employs TRBV5-1 and TRBJ1-1; 9 bases are shared with TRBD1. Germline CDR1 SGHRS, CDR2 YFSETQ. This CDR3 region has 15 residues. V lost 4 bases and J lost 5; bases outside the gene matches: 9. Written as DNA, the CDR3 is TGCGCCAGCAGCGACGGACAGGGGTCGGGAACTGAAGCTTTCTTT. It yields the protein CASSDGQGSGTEAFF.

This chain uses TRBV7-3 with TRBJ2-7, with a possible D match to TRBD1 (7 bases). Germline V gene data show CDR1 as SGHTA and CDR2 as FQGTGA. This CDR3 contains 11 residues. Trimming removed 5 bases from V and 7 bases from J, with 9 bases in between. In DNA form, the CDR3 reads TGTGCCAGCAGCCAGGGGGGAGAGCAGTACTTC. It encodes CASSQGGEQYF.

The chain is built from TRBV10-3 and TRBJ2-2, with 7 nucleotides matching TRBD1. Germline V gives CDR1 ENHRY, CDR2 SYGVKD. With 5 bases clipped from V and 3 bases from J, the junction kept 0 bases outside the gene matches. This CDR3 comprises 13 residues. Here the CDR3 DNA reads TGTGCCATCAGTCAGGGGGACACCGGGGAGCTGTTTTTT. Amino acids: CAISQGDTGELFF.

The V gene is TRBV7-9, the J gene TRBJ2-7; 7 nucleotides line up with TRBD1. The germline V gene encodes CDR1 SEHNR and CDR2 FQNEAQ (reference sequence). This CDR3 is 16 amino acids long. Unmatched junction bases numbered 9, after V lost 4 bases and J lost 0 bases. The DNA of the CDR3 is TGTGCCAGCAGCTCCACGGACAGGACCATCTCCTACGAGCAGTACTTC. This translates into CASSSTDRTISYEQYF. Full variable domain (missing parts from reference TRBV7-9 and TRBJ2-7): DTGVSQNPRHKITKRGQNVTFRCDPISEHNRLYWYRQTLGQGPEFLTYFQNEAQLEKSRLLSDRFSAERPKGSFSTLEIQRTEQGDSAMYLCASSSTDRTISYEQYFGPGTRLTVT.

The chain uses TRBV7-3 and TRBJ1-1, with D possibly matching TRBD1 (5 bases). The V gene's germline CDR1 is SGHTA and CDR2 FQGTGA. The V end was cut by 0 bases, the J end by 5 bases, with 10 bases between. The CDR3 is made up of 14 amino acids. CDR3: CASSLTGTLTEAFF. The DNA for the CDR3 is TGTGCCAGCAGCTTAACAGGGACTCTTACTGAAGCTTTCTTT. Variable domain in full (rest from reference TRBV7-3 and TRBJ1-1): GAGVSQTPSNKVTEKGKYVELRCDPISGHTALYWYRQSLGQGPEFLIYFQGTGAADDSGLPNDRFFAVRPEGSVSTLKIQRTERGDSAVYLCASSLTGTLTEAFFGQGTRLTVV.

V and J are TRBV10-3 and TRBJ2-3; 7 nucleotides line up with TRBD2. The V and J ends lost 11 bases and 5 bases, in that order; junction bases with no gene match: 7. The CDR3 is 12 residues long. CDR1 is ENHRY, CDR2 SYGVKD, per germline. The CDR3 spells CASGGRLDTQYF. DNA of the CDR3: TGTGCCTCCGGGGGGAGGTTAGATACGCAGTATTTT.

This rearrangement joins TRBV28 to TRBJ1-4, with 7 nucleotides matching TRBD1. Looked up from germline, CDR1 is MDHEN and CDR2 is SYDVKM. The CDR3 has 15 residues. V lost 4 bases and J lost 6; bases outside the gene matches: 8. The CDR3 DNA reads as TGTGCCAGCAGTTCCCGACAGGGTTTCCATGAAAAACTGTTTTTT. It encodes CASSSRQGFHEKLFF.

This chain links TRBV7-9 with TRBJ2-7, with 12 bases fitting TRBD1. There are 14 residues in the CDR3. With 6 bases clipped from V and 10 bases from J, the junction kept 10 bases outside the gene matches. Per the germline V gene, CDR1 is SEHNR and CDR2 is FQNEAQ (reference sequence). CDR3 in amino acids: CASRPAGGQGAQYF. DNA of the CDR3: TGTGCCAGCAGACCTGCCGGGGGACAGGGGGCCCAGTACTTC.

The chain has TRBV2 and TRBJ1-5; 7 bases match TRBD1. Trimming removed 6 bases from V and 7 bases from J; junction bases left unmatched: 9. The CDR3 consists of 14 residues. The germline V gene encodes CDR1 SNHLY and CDR2 FYNNEI. CDR3 nucleotides: TGTGCCAGCAGAACGACAGGGTGGAAACAGCCCCAGCATTTT. Protein: CASRTTGWKQPQHF.

The V gene is TRBV19, the J gene TRBJ2-4; 11 nucleotides match TRBD2. CDR1 and CDR2 (germline): LNHDA, SQIVND (reference sequence). J was trimmed by 6 bases and V by 9 bases; bases with no gene match: 7. The CDR3 is 14 amino acids. DNA for the CDR3: TGTGCCAGCTGCCCTAGCGGGGGGCGAAACATTCAGTACTTC. Translation: CASCPSGGRNIQYF.

This chain uses TRBV11-2 with TRBJ1-6; D uncertain. The V and J ends lost 4 bases and 10 bases respectively, with 11 bases between them. The germline CDR1 and CDR2 sequences are SGHAT and FQNNGV. The CDR3 loop spans 13 amino acids. In DNA form, the CDR3 reads TGTGCCAGCAGCTCCGAGGTCCGGTCACCCCTCCACTTT. It codes for CASSSEVRSPLHF. Full variable domain (remainder filled in from reference TRBV11-2 and TRBJ1-6): EAGVAQSPRYKIIEKRQSVAFWCNPISGHATLYWYQQILGQGPKLLIQFQNNGVVDDSQLPKDRFSAERLKGVDSTLKIQPAKLEDSAVYLCASSSEVRSPLHFGNGTRLTVT.

The genes are TRBV4-1 and TRBJ2-3, with TRBD2 matching 10 bases. Germline lookup yields CDR1 MGHRA and CDR2 YSYEKL. Germline trimming cut 6 bases from V and 4 bases from J; bases unmatched to any gene: 10. The CDR3 length is 16 residues. The DNA of the CDR3 is TGCGCCAGCAGGTCCCTAGCGGGAGTCGTCTCAGATACGCAGTATTTT. Translated, it gives CASRSLAGVVSDTQYF.

The chain employs TRBV6-4 and TRBJ1-6; D possibly corresponds to TRBD1 (5 bases). V was cut by 5 bases and J by 7 bases, with 12 bases left in between. Germline CDR1 is MRHNA and CDR2 is SNTAGT. This CDR3 is built from 14 residues. CDR3: CASSRQSENSPLHF. The CDR3 region has the DNA TGTGCCAGCAGTCGACAGAGCGAGAATTCACCCCTCCACTTT.

The J gene is TRBJ1-2, the V gene TRBV7-2, with 7 bases lining up with TRBD1. The J segment lost 6 bases and the V segment lost 5 bases, leaving 15 bases of the junction unmatched. CDR1 is SGHTA and CDR2 is FQGNSA in the germline V gene. This CDR3 spans 16 amino acids. The CDR3 sequence: CASSNRDRAFQHGYTF. The CDR3, as DNA: TGTGCCAGCAGCAACCGGGACAGAGCCTTCCAACATGGCTACACCTTC.

The chain carries TRBV2 and TRBJ2-3, with D possibly matching TRBD1 (6 bases). The V end lost 0 bases, the J end lost 2 bases, and 12 bases lay between the germline ends. Germline V gene sequence: CDR1 SNHLY, CDR2 FYNNEI. This CDR3 has 16 residues. The CDR3 reads CASSEAPAGATDTQYF. The CDR3 nucleotides read TGTGCCAGCAGTGAAGCGCCGGCAGGGGCCACAGATACGCAGTATTTT.

This clone was recorded only once. J is TRBJ2-1 and V is TRBV4-1, with 12 nucleotides matching TRBD2. The V gene's germline CDR1 is MGHRA and CDR2 YSYEKL. The V and J ends lost 5 bases and 8 bases, in that order; junction bases with no gene match: 10. The CDR3 length is 16 residues. The CDR3 DNA is TGCGCCAGCAGCACCCTTGGACTAGCGGGAAATCATGAGCAGTTCTTC. Translated: CASSTLGLAGNHEQFF.

This chain uses TRBV18 with TRBJ1-5, with D unclear. The CDR3 covers 15 residues. The V and J ends lost 2 bases and 2 bases respectively, with 10 bases between them. Germline-derived CDR1 and CDR2 are KGHSH and LQKENI. The CDR3 coding sequence is TGTGCCAGCTCACCATCGAGTGTGGGCAATCAGCCCCAGCATTTT. Its protein product is CASSPSSVGNQPQHF. Combining the CDR3 with reference TRBV18 and TRBJ1-5 gives the whole variable domain NAGVMQNPRHLVRRRGQEARLRCSPMKGHSHVYWYRQLPEEGLKFMVYLQKENIIDESGMPKERFSAEFPKEGPSILRIQQVVRGDSAAYFCASSPSSVGNQPQHFGDGTRLSIL.

The chain links TRBV2 to TRBJ2-5; 7 bases fit TRBD2. The J segment lost 5 bases and the V segment lost 5 bases, leaving 5 bases of the junction unmatched. CDR3 length equals 13 residues. CDR1 SNHLY and CDR2 FYNNEI come from the germline V gene. The CDR3: CASSNSGPETQYF. In DNA, the CDR3 is TGTGCCAGCAGTAATAGCGGGCCGGAGACCCAGTACTTC.